These 20 T cell receptor beta chains originate from one sample sequenced in a study of blood T cell repertoires in COVID-19. This table comes from immunoSEQ multiplex PCR, and its TCRdb copy is limited to in-frame clones, with some not included. Among under 80,000 clones listed, 85% to 90% were seen once. Sequenced sample: peripheral blood. Receptors were obtained from a man in his forties or fifties with active COVID-19.

The gene calls are TRBV19 and TRBJ1-1; D might be TRBD1 (5 bases). The V end lost 6 bases, the J end lost 4 bases, and 21 bases lay between the germline ends. The CDR3 loop spans 16 amino acids. Germline V gene lookup returns CDR1 LNHDA and CDR2 SQIVND (reference sequence). The chain's CDR3 is CASRPTPQGSSTEAFF. CDR3 DNA sequence: TGTGCCAGTAGGCCAACCCCCCAGGGATCGAGCACTGAAGCTTTCTTT.

This clone appeared once. The chain's CDR3 is CASSLAMGAGNTIYF. The CDR3 nucleotides are TGTGCCAGCAGCTTAGCGATGGGGGCAGGAAACACCATATATTTT. The V call is TRBV7-6, the J call TRBJ1-3; D is perhaps TRBD1 (6 bases). The CDR3 sequence is 15 residues long. Trimming took 0 bases from V and 4 from J, leaving 10 bases between them. Germline V gene lookup returns CDR1 SGHVS and CDR2 FNYEAQ.

This clone came up a few times. The chain has TRBV5-1 and TRBJ2-7, with TRBD2 matching 11 bases. This CDR3 is 14 amino acids long. Germline values: CDR1 SGHRS, CDR2 YFSETQ. Trimming at V came to 5 bases and at J to 2 bases, leaving 3 bases not matched to a gene. In DNA, the CDR3 is TGCGCCAGCAGGACTAGCGGGACAACCTACGAGCAGTACTTC. It encodes CASRTSGTTYEQYF.

This clone was observed a few times. This rearrangement joins TRBV6-1 to TRBJ1-4; 7 bases map to TRBD1. This CDR3 has 15 residues. The germline V gene has CDR1 MNHNS and CDR2 SASEGT. V was pared by 3 bases and J by 7 bases, with 8 bases of the junction left unmatched. The CDR3 protein is CASSEGQYKGEKLFF. The CDR3, as DNA: TGTGCCAGCAGTGAGGGACAGTACAAGGGTGAAAAACTGTTTTTT.

This clone was found a few times. The chain has TRBV5-4 and TRBJ2-4; 7 nucleotides agree with TRBD1. Germline V CDR1 and CDR2: SGHNT, YYREEE (reference sequence). This CDR3 has 14 residues. Trimming removed 4 bases from V and 3 bases from J; junction bases left unmatched: 4. CDR3 loop: CASSLQGSKNIQYF. In DNA form, the CDR3 reads TGTGCCAGCAGCCTACAGGGGAGCAAAAACATTCAGTACTTC.

The V call is TRBV7-2, the J call TRBJ1-4; D is possibly TRBD1 (6 bases). Between the trimmed V and J ends, which lost 5 bases and 4 bases, there was a span of 14 bases. The CDR3 spans 15 residues. Germline CDR1 SGHTA, CDR2 FQGNSA. CDR3 in amino acids: CASSRRQAHNEKLFF. The CDR3 coding sequence is TGTGCCAGCAGCCGTAGACAGGCCCATAATGAAAAACTGTTTTTT.

V gene TRBV5-1 combines with J gene TRBJ2-7, with 15 bases fitting TRBD2. Germline CDR1 is SGHRS and CDR2 is YFSETQ. The CDR3 is 15 amino acids. V was pared by 0 bases and J by 6 bases, with 1 base of the junction left unmatched. The CDR3 region is CASSLAGLAGGEQYF. The CDR3 DNA sequence: TGCGCCAGCAGCTTGGCGGGACTAGCGGGGGGCGAGCAGTACTTC.

The chain is built from TRBV19 and TRBJ2-3; TRBD2 matches 10 bases. Germline trimming cut 6 bases from V and 2 bases from J; bases unmatched to any gene: 5. CDR1 and CDR2 (germline): LNHDA, SQIVND (reference sequence). The CDR3 consists of 15 residues. The CDR3 DNA reads TGTGCCAGTAGATTAGCGGGAGGTAACACAGATACGCAGTATTTT. Translating it yields CASRLAGGNTDTQYF.

This clone was seen just once. The chain is built from TRBV7-2 and TRBJ2-3; 10 bases match TRBD2. The germline CDR1 and CDR2 sequences are SGHTA and FQGNSA. The CDR3 length is 15 residues. The V segment lost 5 bases and the J segment 5 bases; nucleotides outside the gene matches: 7. The chain's CDR3 is CASSRERGGIDTQYF. The CDR3 DNA reads as TGTGCCAGCAGCCGTGAGCGGGGGGGCATAGATACGCAGTATTTT.

This clone was detected once. The V call is TRBV24-1, the J call TRBJ2-7; weak D call: TRBD1 (6 bases). The CDR3 has 15 amino acids. Looked up from germline, CDR1 is KGHDR and CDR2 is SFDVKD. V lost 4 bases and J 5 bases, leaving 17 bases between the germline ends. The chain's CDR3 is CATSDSTRTVHEQYF. The CDR3 bases are TGTGCCACCAGTGACTCAACCAGGACAGTCCACGAGCAGTACTTC.

The chain uses TRBV12-3 or TRBV12-4 and TRBJ1-5; D not resolved. The length of the CDR3 is 13 residues. V lost 8 bases to trimming and J lost 3 bases, with 11 bases between them. CDR3 coding DNA: TGTGCCAGCTCGTGGCAGTACAATCAGCCCCAGCATTTT. It specifies CASSWQYNQPQHF.

A single count supports this clone. CDR3 residues: CASSPTSAGETQYF. CDR3 bases: TGTGCCAGCAGCCCGACTAGCGCAGGAGAGACCCAGTACTTC. This chain links TRBV5-4 with TRBJ2-5; 8 bases line up with TRBD2. This CDR3 has 14 amino acids. CDR1 is SGHNT and CDR2 is YYREEE in the germline V gene (reference sequence). The V segment lost 4 bases and the J segment 4 bases; nucleotides outside the gene matches: 6.

The chain carries TRBV6-6 and TRBJ1-1; the match to TRBD1 covers 7 bases. Trimming at V came to 6 bases and at J to 1 base, leaving 11 bases not matched to a gene. CDR1 MNHNY and CDR2 SVGAGI come from the germline V gene (reference sequence). The CDR3 is 16 amino acids. CDR3: CASSRSGGRKNTEAFF. The CDR3, as DNA: TGTGCCAGCAGCCGATCAGGGGGACGGAAGAACACTGAAGCTTTCTTT.

This clone was picked up a small number of times. This chain uses TRBV6-1 with TRBJ2-3, with 9 bases that match TRBD1. V trimming: 4 bases; J trimming: 2 bases; junction bases outside the gene matches: 7. Germline CDR1 and CDR2: MNHNS and SASEGT. This CDR3 spans 16 amino acids. The CDR3: CASSADRDRDTDTQYF. For the CDR3, the DNA is TGTGCCAGCAGTGCCGACCGGGACAGGGACACAGATACGCAGTATTTT.

The chain employs TRBV7-8 and TRBJ1-3; 7 nucleotides agree with TRBD1. The CDR3 has 14 residues. V shed 3 bases, J shed 4 bases, and the junction held 3 bases outside the gene matches. CDR1 and CDR2 from the germline V gene are SGHVS and FQNEAQ. The CDR3 loop is CASSFKTGGNTIYF. The CDR3 region has the DNA TGTGCCAGCAGCTTCAAGACAGGGGGAAACACCATATATTTT.

The chain has TRBV6-4 and TRBJ2-2, with D tentatively TRBD2 (7 bases). This CDR3 region has 15 residues. The germline gives CDR1 MRHNA, CDR2 SNTAGT. V shed 3 bases and J shed 6 bases, with 14 bases lying between them. The CDR3 reads CASSEGGGDAGELFF. DNA of the CDR3: TGTGCCAGCAGTGAGGGAGGGGGAGACGCCGGGGAGCTGTTTTTT.

The chain uses TRBV2 and TRBJ1-1; D unclear. The CDR3 has 12 residues. CDR1 SNHLY and CDR2 FYNNEI come from the germline V gene. V lost 4 bases and J 8 bases, leaving 11 bases between the germline ends. CDR3 residues: CASSVRGAEAFF. The CDR3, as DNA: TGTGCCAGCAGTGTTCGGGGTGCAGAAGCTTTCTTT.

The chain is built from TRBV5-6 and TRBJ1-6; D is unresolved. V gave up 4 bases and J gave up 1 base, with 15 bases separating them. Germline V gives CDR1 SGHDT, CDR2 YYEEEE. This CDR3 has 17 amino acids. CDR3 bases: TGTGCCAGCAGCCCGGGGAGGGCTGGGTCCTATAATTCACCCCTCCACTTT. Amino acid sequence: CASSPGRAGSYNSPLHF.

The rearrangement uses TRBV5-6 and TRBJ1-1; the D is unclear. The ends were cut back, 4 bases at V and 1 base at J, with 14 bases in the middle. Germline V gene data show CDR1 as SGHDT and CDR2 as YYEEEE. The CDR3 length is 15 residues. The DNA of the CDR3 is TGTGCCAGCAGCCCTGCAACAGACCGGAACACTGAAGCTTTCTTT. Protein: CASSPATDRNTEAFF.

The rearrangement links TRBV4-3 to TRBJ2-1; D possibly corresponds to TRBD2 (6 bases). With 0 bases removed from V and 1 base from J, the gap between germline ends came to 13 bases. The germline CDR1 and CDR2 sequences are LGHNA and YSLEER. CDR3 size: 17 residues. CDR3 residues: CASSQDAVGSSYNEQFF. CDR3 DNA sequence: TGCGCCAGCAGCCAAGACGCGGTCGGGAGTTCCTACAATGAGCAGTTCTTC.